The clone carrying this T cell receptor (beta chain) was seen at least ten times. The sample comes from a study of Graves' ophthalmopathy and Graves' hyperthyroidism. At the level of the study: No treatment had been given when peripheral blood was collected at initial diagnosis.

TCR beta CDR3 amplification used RNA transcripts. In the first round, RT-PCR was carried out with HTBI primers, and a multiplex PCR formed the second round. TCRdb recomputed calls from the multiplex PCR reads with MiXCR, one row per CDR3 protein. Found here are 150,000 to 200,000 distinct CDR3 sequences, just under 40% of them singletons; the top ten hold 7.5% to 10%. Germline lookup yields CDR1 ENHRY and CDR2 SYGVKD. The CDR3 is made up of 11 amino acids. Trimming shortened V by 10 bases and J by 6 bases, and 12 bases separated the two germline ends. Sequenced input: peripheral blood. This clonotype was sampled from a man aged 30 to 39 with Graves' ophthalmopathy. The chain is built from TRBV10-3 and TRBJ1-1, with D possibly matching TRBD1 (5 bases). The CDR3 DNA follows: TGTGCCACCGGGACTATCCCTGAAGCTTTCTTT. Residues: CATGTIPEAFF.